The rows below give T cell receptor beta chains drawn from one sample of a study of beta chain features in type 1 diabetes. Libraries were prepared by immunoSEQ multiplex PCR; TCRdb keeps only in-frame clonotypes and omits some of them. The sample lists 350,000 to 450,000 clones, over 13% seen once, with approximately 0.019% in the top ten. The sequenced material came from naive CD4+ T cells from blood. These receptors originate from a woman aged 18-30 years in good health. CDR3s include the opening cysteine and the closing phenylalanine or tryptophan. The D gene is left open where the match is weak. Some rows mark clone size as missing; the rest say once, few, many or name a class of expanded clone.

CDR3 protein,CDR3 DNA,clone size,D gene,V gene,J gene
CASLGQSTDTQYF,TGTGCCAGCCTGGGACAGAGCACAGATACGCAGTATTTT,few,TRBD1,TRBV2,TRBJ2-3
CASSLFQGSSYEQYF,TGTGCCAGCAGTTTATTCCAGGGGAGCTCCTACGAGCAGTACTTC,NA,NA,TRBV28,TRBJ2-7
CAWQSGPQPQHF,TGTGCCTGGCAGAGTGGGCCCCAGCCCCAGCATTTT,NA,NA,TRBV30,TRBJ1-5
CASSEGQLPYEQYF,TGTGCCAGCAGCGAGGGACAGCTTCCCTACGAGCAGTACTTC,few,TRBD1,TRBV28,TRBJ2-7
CATSRRLAGVYEQYF,TGTGCCACCAGCAGAAGACTAGCGGGAGTCTACGAGCAGTACTTC,few,TRBD2,TRBV15,TRBJ2-7
CASSFGGMGETQYF,TGTGCCAGCAGTTTTGGGGGGATGGGAGAGACCCAGTACTTC,few,NA,TRBV27,TRBJ2-5
CASSGTGHYEQYF,TGTGCCAGCAGTGGGACAGGGCACTACGAGCAGTACTTC,NA,TRBD1,TRBV2,TRBJ2-7
CASSLGTGVNTGELFF,TGCGCCAGCAGCTTGGGAACAGGGGTCAACACCGGGGAGCTGTTTTTT,NA,TRBD1,TRBV5-1,TRBJ2-2
CASISFTATEAFF,TGTGCCAGCATTAGTTTTACCGCCACTGAAGCTTTCTTT,NA,NA,TRBV28,TRBJ1-1
CAWRLRTSGSFPQYF,TGTGCCTGGAGATTAAGGACTAGCGGGAGTTTTCCGCAGTATTTT,NA,TRBD2,TRBV30,TRBJ2-3
CSVPSLWTGGFIDTQYF,TGCAGCGTTCCGTCTCTTTGGACAGGGGGCTTTATAGATACGCAGTATTTT,NA,TRBD1,TRBV29-1,TRBJ2-3
CASSQEASTYEQYF,TGCGCCAGCAGCCAAGAAGCTTCCACCTACGAGCAGTACTTC,NA,NA,TRBV4-3,TRBJ2-7
CASSRTGLVREQYF,TGTGCCAGCAGTCGGACAGGGCTAGTCCGCGAGCAGTACTTC,NA,TRBD1,TRBV7-9,TRBJ2-7
CASRYGTSGSNEQFF,TGTGCCAGCAGATATGGGACTAGCGGGAGCAATGAGCAGTTCTTC,NA,TRBD2,TRBV6-5,TRBJ2-1
CASSLFNGEDEQYF,TGCGCCAGCAGCCTGTTCAACGGTGAGGACGAGCAGTACTTC,few,NA,TRBV5-1,TRBJ2-7